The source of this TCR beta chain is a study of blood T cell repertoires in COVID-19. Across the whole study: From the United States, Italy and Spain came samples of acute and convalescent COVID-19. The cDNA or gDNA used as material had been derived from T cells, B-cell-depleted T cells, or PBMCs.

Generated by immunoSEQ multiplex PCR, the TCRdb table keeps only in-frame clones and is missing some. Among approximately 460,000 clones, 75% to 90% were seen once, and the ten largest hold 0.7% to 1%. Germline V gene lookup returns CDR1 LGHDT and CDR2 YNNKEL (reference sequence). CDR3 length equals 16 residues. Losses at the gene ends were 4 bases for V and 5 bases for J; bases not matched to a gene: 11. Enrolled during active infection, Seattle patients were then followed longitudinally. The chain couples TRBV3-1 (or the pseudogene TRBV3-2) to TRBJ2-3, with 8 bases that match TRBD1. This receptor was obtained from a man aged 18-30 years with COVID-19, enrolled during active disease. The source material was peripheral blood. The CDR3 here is CASSLSRGRRGDTQYF. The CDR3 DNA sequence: TGTGCCAGCAGCCTTAGCAGGGGGCGGCGGGGAGATACGCAGTATTTT.